These 12 T cell receptor beta chains were all obtained from the same sample, sequenced in a study of post-analysis software for immune sequencing data. General study results and limits: Relative to controls, patients had about 5 TRBV segments at higher frequency, with TRBV5-6, TRBV5-1 and TRBV20-1 among these.

The antigens for these receptors are not known. Unique molecular identifiers tagged the TCR beta cDNA libraries. TCRdb reanalysed the PCR reads using MiXCR and keeps one entry per CDR3 protein. The sample has about 540,000 distinct CDR3 sequences, 34% seen once. Input material: blood. These receptors all come from a girl under 18 with multiple sclerosis.

The chain joins TRBV29-1 to TRBJ2-7; the D is unclear. Germline CDR1 is SQVTM and CDR2 is ANQGSEA. This CDR3 has 12 residues. Trimming removed 4 bases from V and 2 bases from J, with 9 bases in between. The CDR3 DNA reads as TGCAGCGTTGTTGGCACCGCCTACGAGCAGTACTTC. Its protein is CSVVGTAYEQYF.

The chain has TRBV3-1 and TRBJ2-1; D remains ambiguous. Trimming stripped 0 bases from V and 8 bases from J, with 11 bases between. CDR3 length: 14 residues. Per the germline V gene, CDR1 is LGHDT and CDR2 is YNNKEL (reference sequence). The CDR3 DNA is TGTGCCAGCAGCCAAGATGATGGCTGGGATGAGCAGTTCTTC. This gives the protein CASSQDDGWDEQFF.

The CDR3 DNA reads TGCGCCAGCAGCTTGCGGCCGCGAGAAAACAGCGCTGAAGCTTTCTTT. It yields the protein CASSLRPRENSAEAFF. This chain connects TRBV5-1 to TRBJ1-1, with D uncertain. CDR1 and CDR2 (germline): SGHRS, YFSETQ. V gave up 1 base and J gave up 6 bases, with 19 bases separating them. The CDR3 has 16 amino acids. Together with reference TRBV5-1 and TRBJ1-1, the CDR3 gives the full variable domain: KAGVTQTPRYLIKTRGQQVTLSCSPISGHRSVSWYQQTPGQGLQFLFEYFSETQRNKGNFPGRFSGRQFSNSRSEMNVSTLELGDSALYLCASSLRPRENSAEAFFGQGTRLTVV.

Note on this clonotype: The junction departs from the called germline gene at one end, perhaps through a read error. V and J are TRBV3-1 and TRBJ1-5, with D possibly TRBD1 on 5 matching bases. Germline CDR1 reads LGHDT; CDR2 reads YNNKEL (reference sequence). CDR3 length: 15 amino acids. This chain's CDR3 is CAGSPVPGLNQPQHF. CDR3 in DNA: TGTGCCGGCAGCCCCGTACCGGGACTCAATCAGCCCCAGCATTTT.

This clonotype has more than one count but fewer than ten. The chain employs TRBV7-9 and TRBJ2-1, with 16 bases fitting TRBD2. The CDR3 is 18 residues long. Germline CDR1 reads SEHNR; CDR2 reads FQNEAQ (reference sequence). The V segment lost 4 bases and the J segment 2 bases; nucleotides outside the gene matches: 5. The CDR3 region has the DNA TGTGCCAGCAGCTCGGGACTAGCGGGGGGGCATACCTACAATGAGCAGTTCTTC. This encodes CASSSGLAGGHTYNEQFF.

The rearrangement links TRBV7-2 to TRBJ2-2; 11 positions match TRBD2. CDR3 size: 18 residues. The V gene's germline CDR1 is SGHTA and CDR2 FQGNSA. The V segment lost 1 base and the J segment 0 bases; nucleotides outside the gene matches: 4. CDR3 bases: TGTGCCAGCAGCTTAGACCCTAGCGGGGGGTCGAACACCGGGGAGCTGTTTTTT. Residues: CASSLDPSGGSNTGELFF.

In this sample, this clonotype turned up many times. This chain uses TRBV11-2 with TRBJ2-5, with D uncertain. The tail of the sequence fits TRBJ2-7 better, so the J call may be wrong. CDR3 length: 16 residues. Germline lookup yields CDR1 SGHAT and CDR2 FQNNGV. In nucleotides, the CDR3 is TGTGCCAGCAGCTTAGGTGGCGATGTGGGAATGAACGAGCAGTACTTC. Its protein product is CASSLGGDVGMNEQYF.

This clonotype was seen repeatedly, ten times or more. V gene TRBV9 combines with J gene TRBJ2-1, with D perhaps TRBD1 or TRBD2 (5 bases each). Germline CDR1 SGDLS, CDR2 YYNGEE. Trimming removed 3 bases from V and 0 bases from J, with 13 bases in between. This CDR3 comprises 16 residues. The CDR3 bases are TGTGCCAGCAGCGGGGGCGGGCCCTACTCCTACAATGAGCAGTTCTTC. Its translation: CASSGGGPYSYNEQFF.

The rearrangement uses TRBV2 and TRBJ1-5; D uncertain. V was pared by 8 bases and J by 4 bases, with 12 bases between. The CDR3 consists of 13 residues. Germline CDR1 SNHLY, CDR2 FYNNEI. CDR3 in DNA: TGTGCCAGCTCCGGGTCTACTAATCAGCCCCAGCATTTT. Amino acids: CASSGSTNQPQHF.

The V gene is TRBV29-1, the J gene TRBJ2-4, with 9 bases aligning to TRBD1. Germline trimming cut 6 bases from V and 6 bases from J; bases unmatched to any gene: 9. The CDR3 length is 14 residues. Germline values: CDR1 SQVTM, CDR2 ANQGSEA. This CDR3 is CSVAKTGGGNIQYF. CDR3 nucleotides: TGCAGCGTGGCAAAAACAGGGGGCGGAAACATTCAGTACTTC. The full variable domain, its missing parts supplied by reference TRBV29-1 and TRBJ2-4, is SAVISQKPSRDICQRGTSLTIQCQVDSQVTMMFWYRQQPGQSLTLIATANQGSEATYESGFVIDKFPISRPNLTFSTLTVSNMSPEDSSIYLCSVAKTGGGNIQYFGAGTRLSVL.

This clonotype was found a few times. The chain carries TRBV4-1 and TRBJ2-7; D unclear. CDR1 is MGHRA and CDR2 is YSYEKL in the germline V gene. CDR3 length equals 15 residues. Trimming shortened V by 1 base and J by 0 bases, and 10 bases separated the two germline ends. The CDR3 nucleotides read TGCGCCAGCAGCCAAGTGGTTACCAGCTCCTACGAGCAGTACTTC. Its translation: CASSQVVTSSYEQYF.

This clonotype appeared a few times. This chain uses TRBV20-1 with TRBJ2-5, with D perhaps matching TRBD2 (7 bases). Trimming cost V 8 bases and J 1 base, with 14 bases left between them. The germline V gene has CDR1 DFQATT and CDR2 SNEGSKA (reference sequence). The CDR3 consists of 13 residues. CDR3 DNA: TGCAGTACCACCGGGGGGCTCCAAGAGACCCAGTACTTC. As protein: CSTTGGLQETQYF.